This entry is about one T cell receptor (beta chain). Its cognate antigen is unknown. This entry is derived from a study of CD8+ T cells in alopecia areata. Turning to the study itself: For the treated group, dosing was oral tofacitinib at 5 to 10 mg twice daily. Study-wide findings and caveats: Across lesional scalp, and particularly alopecia totalis/universalis, clonality surpassed that of normal scalp.

The CDR3 consists of 15 residues. CDR1 and CDR2 (germline): SGHTA, FQGNSA. V was pared by 1 base and J by 5 bases, with 14 bases between. Extraction of RNA preceded its reverse transcription into cDNA, which served as the sequencing template. Measured with immunoSEQ multiplex PCR; TCRdb has only the in-frame clones, and not every one. Of 65,000 to 75,000 clones detected, approximately 30% appear once; the ten largest clones hold about 15%. As for treatment: oral pan-JAK inhibitor, 5-10 mg twice daily. The source of this sequence is a human donor with alopecia areata. The chain employs TRBV7-2 and TRBJ2-5, with a tentative D call TRBD2 (6 bases). The sequencing here drew on CD8+ T cells sorted from blood, taken at week 4, from a patient treated with tofacitinib. CDR3 loop: CASSLDSGATETQYF. The CDR3 coding sequence is TGTGCCAGCAGCTTAGACTCGGGAGCCACTGAGACCCAGTACTTC.